The clone carrying this T cell receptor beta chain was observed at least ten times. What it binds is unknown. The study drew donors from healthy Caucasian individuals in Russia aged roughly 6 to 100. The germline V gene has CDR1 SGHRS and CDR2 YFSETQ. Trimming took off 10 bases at V and 6 bases at J, with 14 bases between the two ends. The CDR3 is 12 residues long. This sample was included in a study of blood T cells in healthy people across ages. It was with a sample-barcoded 5' primer and a J-beta primer mix that a second PCR of about 6 to 12 cycles was run. A template-switch adaptor containing 12 random nucleotides labeled each cDNA molecule. TCRdb re-derived calls from the 5' RACE reads in MiXCR, one entry per CDR3 protein. The top ten hold 13% of the sample, which has roughly 680,000 distinct CDR3 sequences, around 50% seen once. Overall study findings and caveats: From one million sequenced T cells, diversity estimates were lower bounds. What prevented conclusive comparison of naive and antigen-experienced cells was that PBMCs were unsorted.

Sequenced sample: blood. The origin of this receptor is a woman aged 80 or older in good health. The chain has TRBV5-1 and TRBJ2-1, with a possible D match to TRBD2 (6 bases). CDR3 nucleotides: TGCGCCGGTGCTGAGGGAGGCAATGAGCAGTTCTTC. Protein sequence: CAGAEGGNEQFF.